The 16 T cell receptor beta chains below all came from one sample that was sequenced in a study of radiotherapy plus CTLA-4 blockade in lung cancer. The table came from immunoSEQ multiplex PCR; TCRdb's copy has only in-frame clones and leaves some out. This sample yields about 78,000 clones, of which around 87% are seen a single time; 0.87% belongs to the top ten. This specimen was peripheral blood, taken from a patient treated with radiotherapy plus ipilimumab. The receptors come from a human donor with non-small cell lung cancer who had stable disease on radiotherapy plus ipilimumab.

The chain uses TRBV28 and TRBJ1-4; TRBD1 matches at 8 bases. CDR3 length: 13 residues. Germline CDR1 and CDR2: MDHEN and SYDVKM. The ends lost 5 bases at V and 8 bases at J; junction bases unmatched: 4. This CDR3 reads CASSTRQGEKLFF. CDR3 in DNA: TGTGCCAGCAGTACACGACAGGGGGAAAAACTGTTTTTT.

This clone was recorded a few times. V is TRBV10-1 and J is TRBJ1-4; perhaps TRBD1 as D (6 bases). Trimming cost V 6 bases and J 2 bases, with 13 bases left between them. This CDR3 comprises 15 residues. Per the germline V gene, CDR1 is WNHNN and CDR2 is SYGVQD (reference sequence). The CDR3 DNA follows: TGCGCCAGCAGAATCGTGGGGGCGACTAATGAAAAACTGTTTTTT. Translating gives CASRIVGATNEKLFF.

This clone was seen only once. This chain links TRBV5-1 with TRBJ2-5; TRBD1 might be the D (5 bases). CDR3 size: 13 residues. Germline lookup yields CDR1 SGHRS and CDR2 YFSETQ. V was clipped by 3 bases and J by 4 bases, with 10 bases between them. As DNA, the CDR3 is TGCGCCAGCAGCTCCAATCAGGGAGAGACCCAGTACTTC. The encoded protein is CASSSNQGETQYF.

The chain uses TRBV28 and TRBJ1-5; TRBD1 matches 9 bases. J was trimmed by 5 bases and V by 8 bases; bases with no gene match: 10. CDR1 and CDR2 from the germline V gene are MDHEN and SYDVKM. The CDR3 extends over 15 amino acids. The CDR3 here is CASPPAGQGYQPQHF. CDR3 nucleotides: TGTGCCAGCCCCCCCGCGGGACAGGGTTATCAGCCCCAGCATTTT. The entire variable domain, with the rest obtained from reference TRBV28 and TRBJ1-5, is as follows: DVKVTQSSRYLVKRTGEKVFLECVQDMDHENMFWYRQDPGLGLRLIYFSYDVKMKEKGDIPEGYSVSREKKERFSLILESASTNQTSMYLCASPPAGQGYQPQHFGDGTRLSIL.

This chain links TRBV14 with TRBJ2-7, with TRBD1 matching 9 bases. The length of the CDR3 is 19 residues. The germline gives CDR1 SGHDN, CDR2 FVKESK. V gave up 0 bases and J gave up 2 bases; unmatched junction bases: 14. In DNA, the CDR3 is TGTGCCAGCAGCCAAGATAGAGGGCTTTCGGGACAGGGCACCTACGAGCAGTACTTC. Protein sequence: CASSQDRGLSGQGTYEQYF.

As regards this clone: The DNA is left out, because the CDR3 cannot be placed on it with certainty; the CDR3 is given as TCRdb lists it. The chain links TRBV28 to TRBJ2-5. The germline V gene has CDR1 MDHEN and CDR2 SYDVKM. The CDR3 is 12 residues long, ends included. The CDR3 loop is CASSFGPGEQYF.

The V call is TRBV19, the J call TRBJ1-3; TRBD1 matches 9 bases. V trimming: 7 bases; J trimming: 0 bases; junction bases outside the gene matches: 4. CDR3 length: 15 amino acids. The V gene's germline CDR1 is LNHDA and CDR2 SQIVND (reference sequence). The CDR3 spells CASIRTGASGNTIYF. The CDR3 bases are TGTGCCAGTATAAGGACAGGGGCCTCTGGAAACACCATATATTTT.

The CDR3: CASSLVPSGMSSYEQYF. CDR3 coding DNA: TGTGCCAGCAGCTTAGTCCCTAGCGGGATGAGCTCCTACGAGCAGTACTTC. The J gene is TRBJ2-7, the V gene TRBV7-9; 9 bases fit TRBD2. The CDR3 runs to 17 residues. V shed 1 base, J shed 0 bases, and the junction held 7 bases outside the gene matches. CDR1 and CDR2 (germline): SEHNR, FQNEAQ (reference sequence).

The chain employs TRBV6-6 and TRBJ1-2; the D gene is possibly TRBD1 (6 bases). With 5 bases removed from V and 8 bases from J, the gap between germline ends came to 18 bases. This CDR3 contains 14 residues. Germline assignment: CDR1 MNHNY and CDR2 SVGAGI (reference sequence). As DNA, the CDR3 is TGTGCCAGCAGTCGACAGGCCTCGGAGGGCGGCTACACCTTC. Its protein is CASSRQASEGGYTF.

The chain combines TRBV18 with TRBJ2-5; TRBD2 agrees at 14 bases. The CDR3 is 15 amino acids. Unmatched junction bases numbered 2, after V lost 0 bases and J lost 8 bases. The germline V gene encodes CDR1 KGHSH and CDR2 LQKENI. The CDR3 region is CASSPPGLAGGTQYF. The CDR3 bases are TGTGCCAGCTCACCACCCGGACTAGCGGGAGGAACCCAGTACTTC.

The chain joins TRBV7-8 to TRBJ1-4, with D possibly TRBD1 on 5 matching bases. Germline loops: CDR1 SGHVS, CDR2 FQNEAQ. The V and J ends lost 1 base and 7 bases respectively, with 10 bases between them. CDR3 length equals 14 residues. The CDR3 loop is CASSLGLGGEKLFF. In DNA form, the CDR3 reads TGTGCCAGCAGCTTAGGACTTGGGGGTGAAAAACTGTTTTTT.

The chain joins TRBV6-1 to TRBJ2-7; D possibly corresponds to TRBD2 (5 bases). CDR3 length equals 13 residues. CDR1 is MNHNS and CDR2 is SASEGT in the germline V gene. Trimming took 4 bases from V and 3 from J, leaving 10 bases between them. For the CDR3, the DNA is TGTGCCAGCAGTGGCTCCGGGAACTACGAGCAGTACTTC. Translating it yields CASSGSGNYEQYF.

V and J are TRBV28 and TRBJ1-5, with no clear D. This CDR3 is 15 amino acids long. V lost 5 bases and J lost 1, with 12 bases in between. The germline V gene encodes CDR1 MDHEN and CDR2 SYDVKM. CDR3 DNA sequence: TGTGCCAGCAGTCCCCAGAGCGGGAGCAATCAGCCCCAGCATTTT. This codes for CASSPQSGSNQPQHF.

This chain links TRBV12-5 with TRBJ1-2, with D unclear. The CDR3 totals 13 residues. The V end lost 6 bases, the J end lost 7 bases, and 15 bases lay between the germline ends. In germline, CDR1 is LGHNT, CDR2 FRNRAP. Here the CDR3 reads CASGLTDSGGYTF. CDR3 in DNA: TGTGCTAGTGGCCTCACAGACTCTGGTGGCTACACCTTC.

The chain carries TRBV2 and TRBJ2-5; D is tentatively TRBD1 or TRBD2 (5 bases each). Trimming cost V 7 bases and J 5 bases, with 23 bases left between them. Germline CDR1 and CDR2: SNHLY and FYNNEI. This CDR3 is 16 amino acids long. The CDR3 DNA reads as TGTGCCAGCACCGGCCGGGGCAGATTCCCCACGGAGACCCAGTACTTC. Its protein product is CASTGRGRFPTETQYF.

The chain links TRBV5-6 to TRBJ2-2; D not resolved. The CDR3 is 13 amino acids. The germline CDR1 and CDR2 sequences are SGHDT and YYEEEE. V lost 0 bases and J lost 6, with 6 bases in between. The CDR3 reads CASSLAFAGELFF. In DNA form, the CDR3 reads TGTGCCAGCAGCTTGGCCTTTGCCGGGGAGCTGTTTTTT.